Listed below are T cell receptor beta chains from one sample, sequenced in a study of blood T cell repertoires in COVID-19. Using immunoSEQ multiplex PCR, the repertoire was profiled, and TCRdb retains in-frame clones only, with some absent. This sample has more than 400,000 clones, with 75% to 90% found just once. Input material: peripheral blood. The source of these receptors is a human donor in a cohort sampled during active COVID-19. Each CDR3 is given with its conserved first and last residue.

TRBV27,CASSFVGQGRYEQYF
TRBV30,CAWSAGQGAGYTF
TRBV6-1,CASSGIAGVWDTDTQYF
TRBV4-2,CASSQDQTNEKLFF
TRBV30,CAWSVLKLYNEQFF
TRBV9,CASSYADSGTHTGELFF
TRBV29-1,CSVEIAGSTDTQYF
TRBV6-6,CASTLARVTEAFF
TRBV7-8,CASSRDRAETQYF
TRBV6-4,CASSVGLSGYNEQFF
TRBV19,CASSLKPGQGSADTQYF
TRBV10-3,CAISDSGGSGIF
TRBV5-1,CASSWIGTGPYEQYF
TRBV6-5,CASRGTGRHEQFF
TRBV12-5,CASGLGVLEQFF
TRBV11-2,CASSLVGRTTTNNEQFF
TRBV5-4,CASSYDRGSYGYTF
TRBV7-3,CASSLGIGTGGTDTQYF
TRBV7-2,CASSLDSAGVGEQYF
TRBV19,CASSNPGQANTEAFF
TRBV27,CASSPRFSGRQETQYF
TRBV7-2,CASSHGTLDSGNTIYF